This T cell receptor (beta chain) was recorded in a study of blood T cell repertoires in COVID-19. To note about this clone: The junction departs from the called germline gene at one end, perhaps through a read error.

Sequenced by immunoSEQ multiplex PCR; TCRdb stores in-frame clones only, minus some. The table shows fewer than 200,000 clones, with 80% to 90% occurring only once. CDR1 is MNHEY, CDR2 SMNVEV, per germline (reference sequence). The CDR3 covers 15 residues. This TCR derives from a woman aged 45-60 years with COVID-19, enrolled during active disease. The V and J genes are TRBV27 and TRBJ2-2; TRBD1 is a possible D gene (6 bases). Sequencing used peripheral blood. The DNA of the CDR3 is TGTGCCAGCAGTTTAGGGACAACGAACGCCGGGGAGCTGTTTTTT. Protein: CASSLGTTNAGELFF.